This T cell receptor beta chain was retrieved from a study of blood T cell repertoires in COVID-19 (dated by TCRdb to 2020 to 2022). Study-wide context: Samples covering the acute and convalescent phases of COVID-19 were provided by collaborators in the United States, Italy and Spain. The prospective study material was composed of cDNA or gDNA derived from T cells, B-cell-depleted T cells, or PBMCs. HLA class I and class II types, where available, came from metadata supplied by the sample provider rather than from assay-based typing. Sample metadata almost always included a de-identified subject ID, COVID-19 status, age in years and sex. Deeply sampled blood TCRbeta repertoires from subjects exposed to, actively infected with, or recovered from COVID-19 were included in the dataset. The repertoires were made available in a free public database intended to serve as a resource for research on the immune response to SARS-CoV-2. The samples were drawn from the first 160 participants of the ongoing ImmuneRACE study and from about 1,200 subjects provided by 6 global collaborators.

Samples from volunteer blood donors who had recovered from COVID-19 were contributed by a second Seattle source. Each collaborating institution followed its own protocols to collect whole blood in K2EDTA tubes. For TCRbeta analysis, collaborators shipped samples as frozen whole blood, isolated PBMCs, or DNA extracted from either of those sample types. Here is what the overall study found, with its caveats: Clinical and demographic metadata were provided uncurated, with the amount varying by source and participant.

Inclusive of the bounding cysteine and phenylalanine, the CDR3 is 14 residues long. Here the CDR3 DNA is all that survives: 42 bases in frame from base 1. Per the germline V gene, SNHLY is the CDR1 and FYNNEI is the CDR2. V is cut by 2 bases and J by 4 bases, and the space between the germline ends is 8 bases. This clone was seen a single time. It lacks a known antigen. No qualities accompany the bases; no much larger clone lies one base away. This sample includes further DNA sequences coding for the same CDR3. TCRbeta CDR3 regions were amplified from genomic DNA using the immunoSEQ Assay, a bias-controlled multiplex PCR. The authors' analysis ran thus. Nucleated cell counts per sample were estimated from amplification of reference gene primers within the assay. To quantify the absolute abundance of each unique TCRbeta CDR3 rearrangement, sequence reads were collapsed and filtered. For each sample, productive Simpson clonality was calculated by taking the square root of Simpson's diversity index across productive rearrangements. TCRdb re-hosts the immuneACCESS table, in-frame sequences only. Its copies lack some clones; in the studies checked, an unresolved V gene accounts for under half of them, and the cause for the rest is not known. Clonal size and the V and J genes are those of that table, whereas D and trimming came from the DNA. The sample table shows about 300,000 clones, and approximately 88% are seen once. The ten biggest clones cover roughly 6.9% of the sample.

Sequences were obtained from peripheral blood. The chain is assembled from TRBV2 and TRBJ2-2; the D gene is unclear. The TCR comes from a woman aged 25 to 39 who had recovered from COVID-19. CDR3 loop: CASSERQITGELFF. In nucleotides, the sequence is TGTGCCAGCAGTGAACGTCAGATCACCGGGGAGCTGTTTTTT.